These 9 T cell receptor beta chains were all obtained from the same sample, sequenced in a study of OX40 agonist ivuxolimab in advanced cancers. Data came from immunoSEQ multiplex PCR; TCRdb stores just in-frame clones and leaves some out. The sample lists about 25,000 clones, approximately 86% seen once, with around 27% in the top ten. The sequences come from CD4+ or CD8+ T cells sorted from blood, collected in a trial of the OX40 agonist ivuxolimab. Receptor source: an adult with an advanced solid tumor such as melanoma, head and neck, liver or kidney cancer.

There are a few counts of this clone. The CDR3 DNA sequence: TGTGCCAGCAGCTTGGGGAGCCATTCACCCCTCCACTTT. It translates to CASSLGSHSPLHF. The J gene is TRBJ1-6, the V gene TRBV5-6; D is unresolved. V gave up 0 bases and J gave up 8 bases, with 6 bases separating them. CDR1 is SGHDT and CDR2 is YYEEEE in the germline V gene. This CDR3 spans 13 amino acids.

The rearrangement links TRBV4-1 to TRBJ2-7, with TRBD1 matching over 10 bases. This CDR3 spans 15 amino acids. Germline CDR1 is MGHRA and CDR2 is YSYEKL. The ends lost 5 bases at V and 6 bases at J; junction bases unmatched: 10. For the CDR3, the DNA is TGCGCCAGCAGCGCCTTCGGGACAGGGGAAATCGAGCAGTACTTC. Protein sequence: CASSAFGTGEIEQYF.

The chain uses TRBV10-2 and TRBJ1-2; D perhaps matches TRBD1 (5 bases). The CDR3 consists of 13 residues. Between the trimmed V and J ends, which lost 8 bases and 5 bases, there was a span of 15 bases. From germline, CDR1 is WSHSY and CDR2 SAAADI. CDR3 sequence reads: CASGTGLLYGYTF. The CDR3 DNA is TGCGCCAGCGGAACAGGCCTATTATATGGCTACACCTTC.

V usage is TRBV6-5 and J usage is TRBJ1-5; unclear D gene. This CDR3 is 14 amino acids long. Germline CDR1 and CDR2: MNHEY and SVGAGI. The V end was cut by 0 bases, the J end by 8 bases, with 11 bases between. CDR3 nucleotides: TGTGCCAGCAGTTACTCATCCTTCCGGGAGCCCCAGCATTTT. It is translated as CASSYSSFREPQHF.

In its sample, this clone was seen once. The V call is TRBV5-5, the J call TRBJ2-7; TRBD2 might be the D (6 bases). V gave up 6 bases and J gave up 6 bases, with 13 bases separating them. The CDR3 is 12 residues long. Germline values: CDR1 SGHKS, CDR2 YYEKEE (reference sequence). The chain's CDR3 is CASNTGGIEQYF. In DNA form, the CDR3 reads TGTGCCAGCAACACGGGCGGGATCGAGCAGTACTTC.

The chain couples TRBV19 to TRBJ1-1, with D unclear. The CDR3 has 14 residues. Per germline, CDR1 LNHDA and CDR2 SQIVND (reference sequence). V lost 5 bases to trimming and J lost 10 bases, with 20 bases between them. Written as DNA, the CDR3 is TGTGCCAGTAGTCTTCGTCACAGTCTACGGGGAGCTTTCTTT. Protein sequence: CASSLRHSLRGAFF.

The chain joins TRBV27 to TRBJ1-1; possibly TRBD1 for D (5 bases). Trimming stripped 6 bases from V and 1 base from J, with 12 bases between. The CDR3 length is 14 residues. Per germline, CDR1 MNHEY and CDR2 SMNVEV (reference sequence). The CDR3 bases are TGTGCCAGCAGCCCTGAGAGGGGGAACACTGAAGCTTTCTTT. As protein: CASSPERGNTEAFF.

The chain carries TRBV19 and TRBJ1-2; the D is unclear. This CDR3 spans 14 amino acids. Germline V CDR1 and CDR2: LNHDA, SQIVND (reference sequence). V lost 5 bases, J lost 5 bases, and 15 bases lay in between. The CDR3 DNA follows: TGTGCCAGTAGTGACCCCATTAGCGGGTATGGCTACACCTTC. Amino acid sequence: CASSDPISGYGYTF.

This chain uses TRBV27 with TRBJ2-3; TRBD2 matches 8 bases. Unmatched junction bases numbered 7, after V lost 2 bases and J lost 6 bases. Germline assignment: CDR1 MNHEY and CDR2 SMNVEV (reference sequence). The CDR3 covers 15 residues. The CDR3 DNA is TGTGCCAGCAGTTTAGTCCGGACTAGCATGGATACGCAGTATTTT. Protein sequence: CASSLVRTSMDTQYF.